These 6 T cell receptor beta chains came from one sample sequenced in a study of cytomegalovirus exposure and HLA in healthy donors. Some clones are missing from TCRdb's copy, which holds only in-frame ones; the method was immunoSEQ multiplex PCR. The table includes roughly 150,000 clones, 95% to 96% detected once. The sample taken for sequencing was PBMCs. These receptors came from a woman aged 18-35 years in good health and CMV-seronegative.

The genes are TRBV10-3 and TRBJ1-2, with D perhaps matching TRBD1 (6 bases). Trimming took 3 bases from V and 0 from J, leaving 11 bases between them. Germline CDR1 ENHRY, CDR2 SYGVKD. The CDR3 covers 15 residues. The CDR3: CAISDVGTSNYGYTF. DNA for the CDR3: TGTGCCATCAGTGACGTTGGGACATCTAACTATGGCTACACCTTC.

The V gene is TRBV12-5, the J gene TRBJ2-3, with TRBD2 as a possible D gene (6 bases). V was cut by 8 bases and J by 1 base, with 10 bases left in between. The CDR3 has 13 residues. Germline assignment: CDR1 LGHNT and CDR2 FRNRAP. CDR3 sequence: CASLASGTDTQYF. DNA for the CDR3: TGTGCTAGTCTGGCTAGCGGCACAGATACGCAGTATTTT.

CDR3 residues: CSVESTGGAGAFF. The CDR3 coding sequence is TGCAGCGTTGAATCCACAGGGGGGGCCGGGGCTTTCTTT. The rearrangement uses TRBV29-1 and TRBJ1-1, with 8 bases identical to TRBD1. Germline assignment: CDR1 SQVTM and CDR2 ANQGSEA. This CDR3 has 13 amino acids. Trimming cost V 2 bases and J 11 bases; bases outside gene matches: 10.

The chain employs TRBV6-4 and TRBJ2-3; 8 bases map to TRBD2. Germline V CDR1 and CDR2: MRHNA, SNTAGT. The CDR3 loop spans 17 amino acids. The V gene end was trimmed by 5 bases and the J gene end by 4 bases; junction bases not matched to a gene: 14. The CDR3 protein is CASSLGLVVEGADTQYF. CDR3 coding DNA: TGTGCCAGCAGTCTGGGACTAGTCGTAGAGGGGGCAGATACGCAGTATTTT.

The V and J genes are TRBV11-2 and TRBJ2-5; D unresolved. Germline V lookup: CDR1 SGHAT, CDR2 FQNNGV. The CDR3 totals 11 residues. V was trimmed by 2 bases and J by 5 bases, leaving 3 bases between them. The CDR3 coding sequence is TGTGCCAGCAGCTTATATGAGACCCAGTACTTC. Protein sequence: CASSLYETQYF.

The gene calls are TRBV4-1 and TRBJ2-7, with a weak D call TRBD1 (5 bases). V was trimmed by 2 bases and J by 3 bases, leaving 14 bases between them. CDR1 and CDR2 from the germline V gene are MGHRA and YSYEKL. The CDR3 runs 15 residues. The CDR3 nucleotides are TGCGCCAGCAGCCAAACAGACAGTGACCTCTACGAGCAGTACTTC. Translating it yields CASSQTDSDLYEQYF.